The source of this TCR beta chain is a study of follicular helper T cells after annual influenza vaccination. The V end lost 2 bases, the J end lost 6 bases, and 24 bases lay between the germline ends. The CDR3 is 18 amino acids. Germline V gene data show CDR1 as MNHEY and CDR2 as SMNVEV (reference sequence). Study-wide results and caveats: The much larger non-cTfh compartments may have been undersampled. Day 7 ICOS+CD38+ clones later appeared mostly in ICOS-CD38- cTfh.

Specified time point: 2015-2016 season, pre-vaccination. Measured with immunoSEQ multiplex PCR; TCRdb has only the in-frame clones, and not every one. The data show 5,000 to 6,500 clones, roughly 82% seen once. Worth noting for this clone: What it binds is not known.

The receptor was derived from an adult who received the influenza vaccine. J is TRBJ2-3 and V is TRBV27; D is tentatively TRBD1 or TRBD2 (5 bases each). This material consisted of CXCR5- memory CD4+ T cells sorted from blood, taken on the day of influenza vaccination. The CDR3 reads CASSLDSFGGKASDTQYF. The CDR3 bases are TGTGCCAGCAGTTTAGACTCTTTTGGGGGTAAGGCTTCGGATACGCAGTATTTT.